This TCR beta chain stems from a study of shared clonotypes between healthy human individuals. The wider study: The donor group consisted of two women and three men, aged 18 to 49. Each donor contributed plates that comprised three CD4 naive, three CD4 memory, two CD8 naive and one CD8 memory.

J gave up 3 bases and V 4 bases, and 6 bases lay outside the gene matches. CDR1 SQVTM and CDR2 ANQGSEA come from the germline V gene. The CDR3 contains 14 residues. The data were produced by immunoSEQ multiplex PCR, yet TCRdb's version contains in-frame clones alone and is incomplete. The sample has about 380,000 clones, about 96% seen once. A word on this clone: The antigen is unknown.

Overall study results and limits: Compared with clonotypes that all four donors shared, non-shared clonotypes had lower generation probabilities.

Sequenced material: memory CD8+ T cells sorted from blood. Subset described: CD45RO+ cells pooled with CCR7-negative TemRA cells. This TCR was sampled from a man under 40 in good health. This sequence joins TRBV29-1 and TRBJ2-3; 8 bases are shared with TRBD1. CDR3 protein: CSVGTGKVTDTQYF. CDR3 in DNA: TGCAGCGTTGGGACAGGGAAAGTAACAGATACGCAGTATTTT.